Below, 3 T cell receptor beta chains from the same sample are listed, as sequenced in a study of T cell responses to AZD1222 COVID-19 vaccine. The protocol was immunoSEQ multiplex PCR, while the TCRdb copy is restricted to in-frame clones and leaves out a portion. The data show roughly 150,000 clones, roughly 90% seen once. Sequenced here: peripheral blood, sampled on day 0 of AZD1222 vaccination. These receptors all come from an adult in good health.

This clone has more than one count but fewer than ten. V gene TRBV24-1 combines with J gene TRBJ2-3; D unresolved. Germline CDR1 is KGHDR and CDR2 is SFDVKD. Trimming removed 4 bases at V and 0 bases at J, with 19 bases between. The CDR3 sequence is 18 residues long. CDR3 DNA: TGTGCCACCAGTGACCACCCCTACCCTGGGATTAGCACAGATACGCAGTATTTT. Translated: CATSDHPYPGISTDTQYF.

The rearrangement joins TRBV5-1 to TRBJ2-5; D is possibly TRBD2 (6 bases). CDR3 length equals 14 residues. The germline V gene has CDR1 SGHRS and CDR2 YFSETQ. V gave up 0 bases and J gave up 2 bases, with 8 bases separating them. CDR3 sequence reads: CASSLASGQETQYF. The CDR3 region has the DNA TGCGCCAGCAGCTTGGCCAGCGGGCAAGAGACCCAGTACTTC.

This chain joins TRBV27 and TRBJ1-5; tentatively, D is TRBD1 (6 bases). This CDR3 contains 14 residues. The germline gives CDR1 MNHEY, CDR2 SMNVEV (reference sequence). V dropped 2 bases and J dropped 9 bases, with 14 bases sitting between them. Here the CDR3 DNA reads TGTGCCAGCAGTTTAGGGCAGGGGAGGAGGCCCCAGCATTTT. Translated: CASSLGQGRRPQHF.